What follows describes a single T cell receptor (beta chain). RNA in amounts of about 0.5 to 1 ug was reverse transcribed with random hexamers. Amplification of TCR beta CDR3 spanned 54 Vbeta and 13 Jbeta via immunoSEQ multiplex PCR. A single record per CDR3 protein comes from TCRdb applying MiXCR to the immunoSEQ multiplex PCR reads. The table has some 190,000 distinct CDR3 sequences, roughly 95% seen once. The source of the sample is a study of CD8 T cells in Susac syndrome. Sequencing of TCR beta, carried out with a high-throughput approach, was applied to CD8+ and CD4+ T cells from the blood. Healthy donors constituted the controls, which were matched for age and sex. The receptor's source is a human donor in good health. Input material: CD4+ T cells from PBMCs.

The CDR3 nucleotides read TGTGCCAGCAGTTTAACAGGGTCGAGTGAAGCTTTCTTT. Translating it yields CASSLTGSSEAFF. This chain connects TRBV27 to TRBJ1-1; D is possibly TRBD1 (6 bases). The germline gives CDR1 MNHEY, CDR2 SMNVEV (reference sequence). CDR3 length: 13 amino acids. Deletions cut 2 bases from V and 7 bases from J, with 11 bases between.